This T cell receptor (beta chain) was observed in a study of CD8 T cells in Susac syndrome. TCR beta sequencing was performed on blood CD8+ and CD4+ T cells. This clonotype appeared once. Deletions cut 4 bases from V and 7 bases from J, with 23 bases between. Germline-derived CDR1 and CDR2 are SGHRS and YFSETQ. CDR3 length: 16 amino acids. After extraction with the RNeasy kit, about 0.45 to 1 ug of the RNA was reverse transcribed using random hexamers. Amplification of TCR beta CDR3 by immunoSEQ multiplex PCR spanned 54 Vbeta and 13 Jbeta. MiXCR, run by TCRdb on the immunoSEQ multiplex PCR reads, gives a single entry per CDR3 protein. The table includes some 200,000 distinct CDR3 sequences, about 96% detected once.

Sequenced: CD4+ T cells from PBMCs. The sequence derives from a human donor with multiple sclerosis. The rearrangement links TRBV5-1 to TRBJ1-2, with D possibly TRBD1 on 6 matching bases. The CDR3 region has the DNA TGCGCCAGCAGCCAAAACCGACAGGCCGGGGATGGTGGCTACACCTTC. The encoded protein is CASSQNRQAGDGGYTF.